The next 15 T cell receptor beta chains were all read from a single sample in a study of chronic HIV infection and antiretroviral therapy. TCRdb redid the calling of the 5' RACE reads with MiXCR, one entry per CDR3 protein. The data hold tens of thousands of distinct CDR3 sequences, with 7% to 10% observed a single time. The sample was peripheral blood. The receptor set was obtained from an adult who had HIV and had not received antiretroviral therapy, or was an uninfected healthy control (not recorded which).

This clonotype came up many times. The DNA of the CDR3 is TGTGCCAGCAGCTTACGCGGGACAGGGGATAGAGAGACCCAGTACTTC. It is translated as CASSLRGTGDRETQYF. The chain combines TRBV7-2 with TRBJ2-5; TRBD1 agrees at 10 bases. V lost 2 bases and J lost 4; bases outside the gene matches: 7. This CDR3 contains 16 residues. Germline CDR1 and CDR2: SGHTA and FQGNSA.

This clonotype was seen repeatedly, ten times or more. This sequence joins TRBV29-1 and TRBJ2-5, with TRBD1 matching over 9 bases. Germline trimming cut 7 bases from V and 4 bases from J; bases unmatched to any gene: 7. There are 13 residues in the CDR3. Germline CDR1 is SQVTM and CDR2 is ANQGSEA. The CDR3 spells CSARTGAGETQYF. The DNA of the CDR3 is TGCAGCGCGCGGACAGGGGCGGGAGAGACCCAGTACTTC.

This clonotype was picked up many times. V usage is TRBV3-1 and J usage is TRBJ2-3, with TRBD2 as a possible D gene (6 bases). Per the germline V gene, CDR1 is LGHDT and CDR2 is YNNKEL (reference sequence). V was cut by 4 bases and J by 4 bases, with 6 bases left in between. This CDR3 region has 12 residues. CDR3 nucleotides: TGTGCCAGCAGCCGGGGGGCAGATACGCAGTATTTT. This encodes CASSRGADTQYF.

The chain has TRBV5-6 and TRBJ2-1, with D tentatively TRBD1 (6 bases). The CDR3 loop spans 14 amino acids. Between the trimmed V and J ends, which lost 5 bases and 7 bases, there was a span of 16 bases. The germline V gene encodes CDR1 SGHDT and CDR2 YYEEEE. The CDR3 loop reads CASSITNQGNEQFF. The CDR3 DNA follows: TGTGCCAGCAGTATCACAAACCAGGGGAATGAGCAGTTCTTC.

The table lists this clonotype with many counts. The CDR3 DNA reads TGTGCCAGCAGGGATGACAGGTTCAACACTGAAGCTTTCTTT. This gives the protein CASRDDRFNTEAFF. The chain uses TRBV7-9 and TRBJ1-1; possibly TRBD1 for D (6 bases). V was clipped by 6 bases and J by 2 bases, with 13 bases between them. Germline values: CDR1 SEHNR, CDR2 FQNEAQ (reference sequence). CDR3 length equals 14 residues.

This clonotype was counted ten times or more. The chain combines TRBV29-1 with TRBJ2-1, with 10 bases that match TRBD2. Germline loops: CDR1 SQVTM, CDR2 ANQGSEA. The CDR3 runs to 13 residues. V was clipped by 4 bases and J by 12 bases; unmatched bases: 9. CDR3 in amino acids: CSVVLAGLIWQFF. Written as DNA, the CDR3 is TGCAGCGTTGTACTAGCGGGGTTGATATGGCAGTTCTTC.

The rearrangement links TRBV2 to TRBJ1-5; D gene ambiguous. This CDR3 comprises 14 residues. Deletions cut 6 bases from V and 4 bases from J, with 13 bases between. Per germline, CDR1 SNHLY and CDR2 FYNNEI. In nucleotides, the CDR3 is TGTGCCAGCAGCGTCATGGGTAAAAATCAGCCCCAGCATTTT. Translated: CASSVMGKNQPQHF.

There are a few counts of this clonotype. The V and J genes are TRBV29-1 and TRBJ1-5; 10 nucleotides match TRBD1. V shed 6 bases, J shed 6 bases, and the junction held 5 bases outside the gene matches. This CDR3 has 13 amino acids. Germline CDR1 SQVTM, CDR2 ANQGSEA. The DNA for the CDR3 is TGCAGCGTCGGGACAGGGGTCGGTCAGCCCCAGCATTTT. This encodes CSVGTGVGQPQHF. Filled out from reference TRBV29-1 and TRBJ1-5, the complete variable domain reads SAVISQKPSRDICQRGTSLTIQCQVDSQVTMMFWYRQQPGQSLTLIATANQGSEATYESGFVIDKFPISRPNLTFSTLTVSNMSPEDSSIYLCSVGTGVGQPQHFGDGTRLSIL.

The CDR3 protein is CSASGSFGEKLFF. In DNA, the CDR3 is TGCAGTGCTAGTGGAAGCTTTGGTGAAAAACTGTTTTTT. This rearrangement joins TRBV20-1 to TRBJ1-4; no definite D call. Between the trimmed V and J ends, which lost 3 bases and 7 bases, there was a span of 12 bases. The germline gives CDR1 DFQATT, CDR2 SNEGSKA (reference sequence). This CDR3 contains 13 residues.

This clonotype showed up many times. The chain recombines TRBV7-7 with TRBJ2-6, with TRBD1 as a possible D gene (6 bases). With 5 bases removed from V and 0 bases from J, the gap between germline ends came to 14 bases. This CDR3 has 17 amino acids. Germline lookup yields CDR1 SSHAT and CDR2 FNYEAQ (reference sequence). CDR3 in amino acids: CASSPYPGASGANVLTF. CDR3 coding DNA: TGTGCCAGCAGCCCATATCCAGGGGCCTCTGGGGCCAACGTCCTGACTTTC. Drawing the rest from reference TRBV7-7 and TRBJ2-6, the complete variable domain is GAGVSQSPRYKVTKRGQDVTLRCDPISSHATLYWYQQALGQGPEFLTYFNYEAQPDKSGLPSDRFSAERPEGSISTLTIQRTEQRDSAMYRCASSPYPGASGANVLTFGAGSRLTVL.

V is TRBV28 and J is TRBJ2-7; a possible D gene is TRBD2 (6 bases). The V gene's germline CDR1 is MDHEN and CDR2 SYDVKM. Deletions cut 10 bases from V and 3 bases from J, with 16 bases between. This CDR3 contains 13 residues. CDR3 in DNA: TGTGCCACCAGGGACTCGATGATCTACGAGCAGTACTTC. Protein sequence: CATRDSMIYEQYF.

This clonotype has a handful of counts. The gene calls are TRBV6-2 or TRBV6-3 and TRBJ1-5; D is undetermined. V gave up 2 bases and J gave up 0 bases, with 11 bases separating them. This CDR3 comprises 16 residues. Germline loops: CDR1 MNHEY, CDR2 SVGEGT. CDR3 DNA: TGTGCCAGCAGTTACCCCGCCTTATATAGCAATCAGCCCCAGCATTTT. This codes for CASSYPALYSNQPQHF.

This clonotype was counted between two and nine times. This rearrangement joins TRBV6-4 to TRBJ1-1, with 9 nucleotides matching TRBD1. After removal of 5 bases from V and 5 bases from J, the junction contained 6 bases not matched to a gene. This CDR3 spans 14 amino acids. Germline assignment: CDR1 MRHNA and CDR2 SNTAGT. Written as DNA, the CDR3 is TGTGCCAGCAGTTCGACAGGGGGAGAGACTGAAGCTTTCTTT. As protein: CASSSTGGETEAFF.

This clonotype was detected a few times. The rearrangement uses TRBV20-1 and TRBJ2-3, with D maybe TRBD1 (6 bases). CDR3 length: 14 amino acids. Germline CDR1 is DFQATT and CDR2 is SNEGSKA (reference sequence). Trimming cost V 6 bases and J 0 bases, with 13 bases left between them. The CDR3 loop is CSAPTGSSTDTQYF. Written as DNA, the CDR3 is TGCAGTGCACCGACAGGCTCTAGCACAGATACGCAGTATTTT.

A few counts support this clonotype. CDR3 in DNA: TGTGCCAGCAGTGGGCCAGGGGGAGGGAAACTGTTTTTT. Residues: CASSGPGGGKLFF. The rearrangement uses TRBV28 and TRBJ1-4; 7 bases align to TRBD1. CDR1 MDHEN and CDR2 SYDVKM come from the germline V gene. With V trimmed by 5 bases and J by 11 bases, 8 bases remained unmatched. The length of the CDR3 is 13 residues.